This TCR beta chain came from a study of blood T cell repertoires in COVID-19. The V end was cut by 2 bases, the J end by 4 bases, with 8 bases between. Germline-derived CDR1 and CDR2 are LNHDA and SQIVND (reference sequence). This CDR3 region has 14 residues. The assay was immunoSEQ multiplex PCR, and TCRdb's table has in-frame clones only and misses some. The table records under 3,500 clones, about 92% of them present only once. Sequencing used peripheral blood. V gene TRBV19 combines with J gene TRBJ2-2; D is undetermined. This receptor was identified in a human donor in a cohort sampled during active COVID-19. The DNA for the CDR3 is TGTGCCAGTAGTATAAACCGAGCCACCGGGGAGCTGTTTTTT. Its translation: CASSINRATGELFF.